This T cell receptor (beta chain) was retrieved from a study of shared clonotypes between healthy human individuals. Study-level findings and limits: At large depth, rarefaction still showed sorted-subset sequencing to be incomplete. When compared with the clonotypes that were shared by all four sorted-subset donors, the non-shared clonotypes turned out to have lower generation probabilities.

Points on this clone: Its antigen is unknown.

There are 14 residues in the CDR3. V was pared by 3 bases and J by 4 bases, with 9 bases between. Looked up from germline, CDR1 is WNHNN and CDR2 is SYGVQD (reference sequence). Deep-level running was used for the assay. Each replicate PCR on the sorted subsets used 200 to 250 ng DNA (around 31,000 T cell genomes). TCRdb's table, derived via immunoSEQ multiplex PCR, lists solely in-frame clones and lacks some. In the table there are about 1.5 million clones, around 98% of which are singletons. This receptor was taken from a man under 40 in good health. The specimen sequenced was naive CD4+ T cells sorted from blood. Subset noted: CD45RA+ positively selected. This sequence joins TRBV10-1 and TRBJ2-2; D call uncertain. CDR3 amino acids: CASSERVFTGELFF. The CDR3 DNA sequence: TGCGCCAGCAGTGAACGAGTTTTCACCGGGGAGCTGTTTTTT.